These 24 T cell receptor beta chains were sequenced from one sample in a study of neurological immune-mediated disorders. Each CDR3 protein gets one entry after TCRdb re-called the 5' RACE reads with MiXCR. This table has 50,000 to 60,000 distinct CDR3 sequences, around 3.8% appearing once. The source material was CD4+ T cells from blood. The source of these receptors is a woman in her thirties or forties with multiple sclerosis.

This clonotype came up many times. CDR3 amino acids: CSARVRRNTEAFF. The CDR3 region has the DNA TGCAGTGCTAGGGTGCGTCGGAACACTGAAGCTTTCTTT. The chain recombines TRBV20-1 with TRBJ1-1; no reliable D call. CDR3 length: 13 amino acids. Germline V gene lookup returns CDR1 DFQATT and CDR2 SNEGSKA (reference sequence). Trimming cost V 3 bases and J 1 base, with 9 bases left between them.

At least ten counts were recorded for this clonotype. This rearrangement joins TRBV6-5 to TRBJ1-3, with a tentative D call TRBD1 (5 bases). Trimming removed 0 bases at V and 1 base at J, with 7 bases between. Germline CDR1 and CDR2: MNHEY and SVGAGI. This CDR3 contains 15 residues. CDR3 sequence (DNA): TGTGCCAGCAGTTACTCGGCAGGGTCTGGAAACACCATATATTTT. Translation: CASSYSAGSGNTIYF.

The rearrangement joins TRBV6-1 to TRBJ2-7, with D perhaps TRBD1 (5 bases). From germline, CDR1 is MNHNS and CDR2 SASEGT. CDR3 size: 14 residues. V was pared by 6 bases and J by 0 bases, with 12 bases between. Here the CDR3 DNA reads TGTGCCAGCAGGGCAACAGGAAACTCCTACGAGCAGTACTTC. Translated, it gives CASRATGNSYEQYF.

The J gene is TRBJ2-3, the V gene TRBV6-5; the match to TRBD2 covers 13 bases. From germline, CDR1 is MNHEY and CDR2 SVGAGI. This CDR3 spans 18 amino acids. The trim removed 4 bases at V and 0 bases at J, leaving 7 bases unmatched. CDR3 in DNA: TGTGCCAGCAGTTCCAGACTAGCGGGGGGCTTTAGCACAGATACGCAGTATTTT. Protein sequence: CASSSRLAGGFSTDTQYF.

In this sample, this clonotype turned up many times. The chain carries TRBV20-1 and TRBJ1-6; tentative D call: TRBD1 (5 bases). The CDR3 is made up of 16 amino acids. Trimming cost V 5 bases and J 2 bases, with 16 bases left between them. Germline assignment: CDR1 DFQATT and CDR2 SNEGSKA (reference sequence). As DNA, the CDR3 is TGCAGTGCTTCCGGGTTAGGGGTCGCCTATAATTCACCCCTCCACTTT. It yields the protein CSASGLGVAYNSPLHF.

This clonotype was seen repeatedly, ten times or more. This chain links TRBV5-1 with TRBJ2-1, with 7 nucleotides matching TRBD1. With 4 bases clipped from V and 7 bases from J, the junction kept 11 bases outside the gene matches. The CDR3 extends over 15 amino acids. In germline, CDR1 is SGHRS, CDR2 YFSETQ. The CDR3 bases are TGCGCCAGCAGCACAACTCCCGGGACAGTTAATGAGCAGTTCTTC. Protein: CASSTTPGTVNEQFF.

This clonotype was counted many times. The gene calls are TRBV10-2 and TRBJ1-3, with 7 bases fitting TRBD1. In germline, CDR1 is WSHSY, CDR2 SAAADI. J gave up 7 bases and V 4 bases, and 1 base lay outside the gene matches. This CDR3 has 12 residues. This CDR3 is CASSGQGNTIYF. The CDR3 nucleotides are TGCGCCAGCAGTGGACAGGGCAACACCATATATTTT.

This clonotype was seen many times. This chain links TRBV9 with TRBJ1-4; TRBD1 agrees at 11 bases. The length of the CDR3 is 15 residues. Germline lookup yields CDR1 SGDLS and CDR2 YYNGEE. Trimming removed 4 bases from V and 5 bases from J; junction bases left unmatched: 4. CDR3 sequence (DNA): TGTGCCAGCAGCTTCCGGGACAGGGGGAATGAAAAACTGTTTTTT. Amino acids: CASSFRDRGNEKLFF. Full variable domain (remainder filled in from reference TRBV9 and TRBJ1-4): DSGVTQTPKHLITATGQRVTLRCSPRSGDLSVYWYQQSLDQGLQFLIQYYNGEERAKGNILERFSAQQFPDLHSELNLSSLELGDSALYFCASSFRDRGNEKLFFGSGTQLSVL.

This clonotype was counted many times. The rearrangement uses TRBV3-1 and TRBJ2-3; D is possibly TRBD1 (5 bases). This CDR3 has 16 amino acids. Germline CDR1 reads LGHDT; CDR2 reads YNNKEL (reference sequence). Trimming cost V 0 bases and J 2 bases, with 12 bases left between them. The CDR3: CASSQEGRGLTDTQYF. CDR3 nucleotide sequence: TGTGCCAGCAGCCAAGAAGGAAGGGGCCTCACAGATACGCAGTATTTT.

Many counts were recorded for this clonotype. The V and J genes are TRBV5-5 and TRBJ1-4; D uncertain. The CDR3 runs 15 residues. Germline-derived CDR1 and CDR2 are SGHKS and YYEKEE (reference sequence). With 4 bases removed from V and 2 bases from J, the gap between germline ends came to 12 bases. The CDR3: CASSRAVVTNEKLFF. CDR3 DNA sequence: TGTGCCAGCAGCCGCGCTGTGGTGACTAATGAAAAACTGTTTTTT.

This clonotype was detected only a few times. The chain couples TRBV20-1 to TRBJ2-1, with 9 bases fitting TRBD2. V lost 3 bases to trimming and J lost 13 bases; unmatched junction nucleotides: 10. The CDR3 totals 13 residues. From germline, CDR1 is DFQATT and CDR2 SNEGSKA (reference sequence). The CDR3 sequence is CSASTGTSLLQFF. CDR3 in DNA: TGCAGTGCTAGTACCGGGACTAGCCTGCTCCAGTTCTTC.

This clonotype was counted at least ten times. The chain carries TRBV2 and TRBJ1-5; D is possibly TRBD1 (6 bases). The CDR3 totals 16 residues. V was shortened by 6 bases and J by 2 bases, with 17 bases between the two germline ends. The germline CDR1 and CDR2 sequences are SNHLY and FYNNEI. The CDR3, as DNA: TGTGCCAGCAGAAGATCCTCCGGACAGCGCAATCAGCCCCAGCATTTT. Protein product: CASRRSSGQRNQPQHF.

In this sample, this clonotype turned up many times. The rearrangement joins TRBV5-1 to TRBJ2-2; D unresolved. CDR1 and CDR2 from the germline V gene are SGHRS and YFSETQ. There are 12 residues in the CDR3. V was trimmed by 3 bases and J by 5 bases, leaving 5 bases between them. CDR3 nucleotides: TGCGCCAGCAGCTCGGTAACCGGGGAGCTGTTTTTT. As protein: CASSSVTGELFF.

In its sample, this clonotype was seen many times. The rearrangement uses TRBV20-1 and TRBJ1-1; weak D call: TRBD1 (6 bases). Germline V gene lookup returns CDR1 DFQATT and CDR2 SNEGSKA (reference sequence). This CDR3 is built from 13 residues. Trimming removed 6 bases from V and 1 base from J, with 12 bases in between. The CDR3, as DNA: TGCAGTGCGCCTCCACAGGGGAACACTGAAGCTTTCTTT. Protein sequence: CSAPPQGNTEAFF.

This clonotype was found many times. The rearrangement uses TRBV27 and TRBJ1-1; D is perhaps TRBD1 (5 bases). From germline, CDR1 is MNHEY and CDR2 SMNVEV (reference sequence). V was trimmed by 6 bases and J by 5 bases, leaving 16 bases between them. The CDR3 covers 14 residues. The CDR3 loop is CASSPRAGSTEAFF. CDR3 sequence (DNA): TGTGCCAGCAGCCCGAGGGCAGGGAGTACTGAAGCTTTCTTT.

At least ten counts were recorded for this clonotype. V and J are TRBV3-1 and TRBJ2-1; 8 nucleotides match TRBD2. After removal of 4 bases from V and 3 bases from J, the junction contained 2 bases not matched to a gene. The CDR3 is 14 residues long. Germline CDR1 is LGHDT and CDR2 is YNNKEL (reference sequence). The CDR3 DNA is TGTGCCAGCAGCCCGGGGGGGCTCTACAATGAGCAGTTCTTC. It is translated as CASSPGGLYNEQFF.

This clonotype was seen many times. The chain is built from TRBV3-1 and TRBJ1-3, with D uncertain. The CDR3 runs to 15 residues. CDR1 and CDR2 (germline): LGHDT, YNNKEL (reference sequence). The ends were cut back, 1 base at V and 0 bases at J, with 7 bases in the middle. The CDR3 sequence: CASSQGESSGNTIYF. CDR3 in DNA: TGTGCCAGCAGCCAAGGAGAGAGCTCTGGAAACACCATATATTTT.

This clonotype was seen many times. The chain uses TRBV28 and TRBJ2-2, with D possibly TRBD2 on 7 matching bases. Germline lookup yields CDR1 MDHEN and CDR2 SYDVKM. V was pared by 5 bases and J by 2 bases, with 12 bases between. CDR3 length: 15 amino acids. The CDR3 sequence: CASSPGGTNTGELFF. CDR3 sequence (DNA): TGTGCCAGCAGTCCCGGGGGGACAAACACCGGGGAGCTGTTTTTT.

This clonotype was picked up many times. The chain couples TRBV5-1 to TRBJ1-2; the D gene is possibly TRBD1 (5 bases). The germline V and J ends were trimmed by 0 bases and 7 bases, with 19 bases remaining between them. Per germline, CDR1 SGHRS and CDR2 YFSETQ. CDR3 length equals 16 residues. In nucleotides, the CDR3 is TGCGCCAGCAGCTTGGAAGGGTTTGGGGGAATATTTGGCTACACCTTC. Amino acids: CASSLEGFGGIFGYTF.

At least ten counts were recorded for this clonotype. This sequence joins TRBV5-1 and TRBJ2-3, with TRBD1 as a possible D gene (6 bases). The CDR3 has 13 residues. Germline values: CDR1 SGHRS, CDR2 YFSETQ. CDR3 sequence (DNA): TGCACCTCAGGGGCGGCGAGTTCAGATACGCAGTATTTT. As protein: CTSGAASSDTQYF.

This clonotype was counted at least ten times. The rearrangement links TRBV7-9 to TRBJ1-5; D remains unclear. V was pared by 1 base and J by 3 bases, with 7 bases between. Germline CDR1 reads SEHNR; CDR2 reads FQNEAQ (reference sequence). This CDR3 has 14 residues. The CDR3 sequence: CASSLVGDNQPQHF. The CDR3, as DNA: TGTGCCAGCAGCTTAGTTGGTGACAATCAGCCCCAGCATTTT.

In this sample, this clonotype turned up many times. This sequence joins TRBV12-3 or TRBV12-4 and TRBJ1-2; D is perhaps TRBD1 (5 bases). This CDR3 region has 13 residues. The germline V and J ends were trimmed by 5 bases and 4 bases, with 11 bases remaining between them. The CDR3 DNA is TGTGCCAGCAGTCTGCGGGGGGGCTATGGCTACACCTTC. As protein: CASSLRGGYGYTF.

Ten or more counts support this clonotype. The chain joins TRBV15 to TRBJ1-6, with TRBD1 identical over 10 bases. CDR1 is LNHNV and CDR2 is YYDKDF in the germline V gene (reference sequence). J was trimmed by 7 bases and V by 5 bases; bases with no gene match: 5. The CDR3 covers 15 residues. The CDR3 here is CATSRRTGGNSPLHF. The DNA of the CDR3 is TGTGCCACCAGCCGCAGGACAGGGGGAAATTCACCCCTCCACTTT.

At least ten counts were recorded for this clonotype. V and J are TRBV11-2 and TRBJ2-7; a possible D gene is TRBD1 (6 bases). The V end was cut by 6 bases, the J end by 5 bases, with 17 bases between. This CDR3 has 14 amino acids. CDR1 and CDR2 (germline): SGHAT, FQNNGV. The CDR3 loop reads CASSYYRDAHEQYF. The CDR3 coding sequence is TGTGCCAGCAGTTATTACAGGGATGCCCACGAGCAGTACTTC.